The sequence of this T cell receptor (beta chain) was determined in a study of T cell responses to AZD1222 COVID-19 vaccine (dated by TCRdb to 2020 to 2022). The study in broad terms: AZD1222 recipients given second doses at about 4 weeks or at about 12 weeks were pooled, since spike-specific TCR depth and breadth were not found to differ between the two schedules. TCR sequencing covered fewer than 250 trial participants: 200 to 220 given two doses of AZD1222 and about 26 given two doses of MenACWY control vaccine. Trial participants were enrolled by age into 18-55, 56-69 and 70-plus year subgroups, with approximately 150, 28 and 58 TCR-sequenced participants respectively. On the study overall, not on this receptor specifically: After two AZD1222 doses, both the breadth and the depth of spike-specific TCRs were significantly higher than at day 0 and than in MenACWY recipients. Because no day 14 peak-response samples were available, the repertoires could be characterized only after the peak T cell response. Vaccine-associated CD4 TCRs spanned the whole spike protein, with dominant responses in regions 160-218 and 743-854. In the small 56-69-year group, the increase in depth fell short of significance, most likely because of low power. Participants were mostly white British, with more females than males. The authors suggested clonal diversity may have been underestimated. Nearly half of unique spike-specific TCRs reportedly recognized epitopes outside regions mutated in the B.1.351 and B.1.1.7 variants. Only six AZD1222 recipients were SARS-CoV-2 seropositive at baseline, limiting conclusions about previously exposed vaccinees.

The junction shows trimming of 0 bases on V and 4 bases on J, plus 13 bases between the germline ends. The CDR3 sequence holds 15 residues, the cysteine and phenylalanine included. Only CDR3 DNA is held: 45 bases, read in frame from base 1. For CDR1 and CDR2, the germline V gene (reference sequence) lists SGHNT and YYREEE. The sample's time point label is to be understood as: baseline before first vaccination. Vaccinee samples were obtained from the UK trials COV001 and COV002, which included a single-blind randomized controlled phase 2/3 trial of AZD1222 (ChAdOx1 nCoV-19) in healthy adults. For TCRbeta chain sequencing, PBMC samples from trial participants were taken at day 0 and at day 28 after the second dose. The CDR3 regions of human TCRbeta chains were analyzed by immunosequencing. The authors' pipeline ran thus. TCRs in the repertoires were matched against a reference library of SARS-CoV-2-specific TCRs that had been generated with the MIRA antigen-specificity platform. Breadth was defined as the fraction of unique TCRs that were SARS-CoV-2-associated, and depth was defined as the fraction of total T cells that were SARS-CoV-2-associated. Using the MIRA data, each spike-specific TCR was mapped to the spike region that the TCR reacts to and placed in a CD4 or CD8 class. Log10-transformed breadth and depth values were compared by one-way ANOVA with Sidak's multiple comparisons tests. TCRdb retrieved this table from immuneACCESS and kept in-frame rearrangements only. Not all clones are present; in checked studies, unresolved V genes account for under half, and no reason is known for the remainder. Clone size and the V and J calls come from that table; the DNA yielded D and trimming. This sample has 100,000 or so clones in its table, and 70% to 90% of those were observed once. The ten biggest clones cover around 15% of the sample.

In regard to this clone: It lacks a known antigen. The sample holds no much larger clone one base away, and base qualities are not on file.

The sequenced sample was peripheral blood, obtained on day 0 of AZD1222 vaccination. The TCR was taken from an adult in good health. The rearranged segments are TRBV5-4 and TRBJ1-2, with the D gene not clear enough to name. Here is the DNA: TGTGCCAGCAGCTTGGTTTCGGGAGTCTTCTATGGCTACACCTTC. Translated, it gives CASSLVSGVFYGYTF. Reference TRBV5-4 and TRBJ1-2 proteins supply the regions before and after the CDR3; the full variable domain is: ETGVTQSPTHLIKTRGQQVTLRCSSQSGHNTVSWYQQALGQGPQFIFQYYREEENGRGNFPPRFSGLQFPNYSSELNVNALELDDSALYLCASSLVSGVFYGYTFGSGTRLTVV.